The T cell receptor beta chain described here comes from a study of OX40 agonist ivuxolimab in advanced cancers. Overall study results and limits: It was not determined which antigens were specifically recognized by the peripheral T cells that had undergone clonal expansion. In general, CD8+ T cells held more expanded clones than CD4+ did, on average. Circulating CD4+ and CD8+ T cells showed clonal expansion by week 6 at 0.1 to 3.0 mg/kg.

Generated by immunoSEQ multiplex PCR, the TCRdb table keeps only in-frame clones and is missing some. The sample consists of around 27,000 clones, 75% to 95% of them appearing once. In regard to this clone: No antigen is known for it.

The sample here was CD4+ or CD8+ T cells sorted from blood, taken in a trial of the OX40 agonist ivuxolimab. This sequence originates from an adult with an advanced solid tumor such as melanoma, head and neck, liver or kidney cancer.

In DNA form, the CDR3 reads TGTGCCAGCAGCTTTGTCGTGGCAGGGTTGGACACTGAAGCTTTCTTT. As protein: CASSFVVAGLDTEAFF. This rearrangement joins TRBV5-6 to TRBJ1-1; D is perhaps TRBD1 (5 bases). This CDR3 spans 16 amino acids. Per the germline V gene, CDR1 is SGHDT and CDR2 is YYEEEE. V was pared by 2 bases and J by 3 bases, with 17 bases between.